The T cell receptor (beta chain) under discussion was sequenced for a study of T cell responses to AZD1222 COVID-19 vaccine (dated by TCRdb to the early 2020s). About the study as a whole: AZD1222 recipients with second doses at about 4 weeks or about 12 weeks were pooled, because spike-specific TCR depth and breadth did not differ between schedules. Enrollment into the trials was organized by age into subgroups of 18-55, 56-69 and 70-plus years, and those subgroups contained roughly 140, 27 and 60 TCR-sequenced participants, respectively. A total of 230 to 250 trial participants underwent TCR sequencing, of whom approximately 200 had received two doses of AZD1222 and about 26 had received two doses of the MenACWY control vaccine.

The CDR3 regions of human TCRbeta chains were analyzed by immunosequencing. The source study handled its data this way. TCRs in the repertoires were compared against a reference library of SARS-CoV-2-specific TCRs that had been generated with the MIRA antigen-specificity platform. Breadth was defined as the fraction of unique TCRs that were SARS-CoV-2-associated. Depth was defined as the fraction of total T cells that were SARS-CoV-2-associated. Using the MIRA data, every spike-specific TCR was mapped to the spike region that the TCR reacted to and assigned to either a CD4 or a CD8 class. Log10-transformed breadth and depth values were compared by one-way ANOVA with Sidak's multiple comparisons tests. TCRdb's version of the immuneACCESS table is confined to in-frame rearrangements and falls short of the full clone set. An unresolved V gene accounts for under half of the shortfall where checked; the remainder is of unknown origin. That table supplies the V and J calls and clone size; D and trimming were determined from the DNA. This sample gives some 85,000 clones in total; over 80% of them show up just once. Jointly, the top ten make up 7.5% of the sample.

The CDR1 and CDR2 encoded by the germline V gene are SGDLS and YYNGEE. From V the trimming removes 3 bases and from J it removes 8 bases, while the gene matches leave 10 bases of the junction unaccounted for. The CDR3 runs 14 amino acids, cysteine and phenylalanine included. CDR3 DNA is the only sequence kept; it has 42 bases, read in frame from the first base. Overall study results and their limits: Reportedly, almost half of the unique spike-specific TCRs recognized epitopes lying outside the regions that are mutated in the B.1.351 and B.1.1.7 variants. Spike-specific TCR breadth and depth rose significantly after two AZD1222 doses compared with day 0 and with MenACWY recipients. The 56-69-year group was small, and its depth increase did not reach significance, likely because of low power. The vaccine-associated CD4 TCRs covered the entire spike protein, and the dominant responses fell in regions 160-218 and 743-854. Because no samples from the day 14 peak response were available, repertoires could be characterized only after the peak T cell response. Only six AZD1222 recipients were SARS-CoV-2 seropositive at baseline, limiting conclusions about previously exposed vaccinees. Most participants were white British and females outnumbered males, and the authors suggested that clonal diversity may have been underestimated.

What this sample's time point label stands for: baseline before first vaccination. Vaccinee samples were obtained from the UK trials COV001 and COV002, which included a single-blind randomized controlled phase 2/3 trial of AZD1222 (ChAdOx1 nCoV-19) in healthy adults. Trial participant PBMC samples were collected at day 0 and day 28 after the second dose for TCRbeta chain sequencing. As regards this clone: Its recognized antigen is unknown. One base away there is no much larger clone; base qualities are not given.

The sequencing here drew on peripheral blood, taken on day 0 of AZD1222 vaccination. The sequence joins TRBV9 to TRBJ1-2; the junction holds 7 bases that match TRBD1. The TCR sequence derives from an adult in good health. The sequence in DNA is TGTGCCAGCAGCGCCCGGGACAGCCCACGGGGCTACACCTTC. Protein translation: CASSARDSPRGYTF.